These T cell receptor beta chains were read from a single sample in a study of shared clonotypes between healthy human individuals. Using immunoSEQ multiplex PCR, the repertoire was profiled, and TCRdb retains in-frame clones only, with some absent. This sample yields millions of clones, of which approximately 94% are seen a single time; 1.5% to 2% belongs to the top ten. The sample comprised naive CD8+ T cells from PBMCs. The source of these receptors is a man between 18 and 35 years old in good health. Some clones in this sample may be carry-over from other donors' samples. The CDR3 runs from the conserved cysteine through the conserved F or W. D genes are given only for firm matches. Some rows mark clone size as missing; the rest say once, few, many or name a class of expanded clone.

CASSFSPAGGYTF | TGTGCCAGCAGTTTCTCCCCAGCGGGAGGCTACACCTTC | TRBJ1-2 | NA | TRBV27 | NA
CATARREGLTGELFF | TGTGCCACCGCAAGGCGGGAGGGCCTTACCGGGGAGCTGTTTTTT | TRBJ2-2 | TRBD2 | TRBV9 | once
CASSQGAGGMNTGELFF | TGCGCCAGCAGCCAAGGGGCGGGAGGGATGAACACCGGGGAGCTGTTTTTT | TRBJ2-2 | TRBD2 | TRBV4-3 | NA
CSIAGTGWMEGETQYF | TGCAGCATTGCCGGGACAGGGTGGATGGAGGGGGAGACCCAGTACTTC | TRBJ2-5 | TRBD1 | TRBV29-1 | NA
CASSQGTGRLTYEQYF | TGCGCCAGCAGCCAAGGGACAGGGAGGTTGACCTACGAGCAGTACTTC | TRBJ2-7 | TRBD1 | TRBV4-1 | NA
CASSIFAGDQPQHF | TGTGCCAGTAGTATATTTGCGGGGGATCAGCCCCAGCATTTT | TRBJ1-5 | NA | TRBV19 | NA
CASSVGGIQPQHF | TGTGCCAGTAGTGTCGGGGGAATTCAGCCCCAGCATTTT | TRBJ1-5 | NA | TRBV19 | NA
CATSTRTGLNEQYF | TGTGCCACCAGCACACGGACAGGTCTAAACGAGCAGTACTTC | TRBJ2-7 | TRBD1 | TRBV15 | NA
CASSSGPDRDSSYEQYF | TGTGCCAGCAGCTCCGGACCGGACCGGGACAGCAGTTACGAGCAGTACTTC | TRBJ2-7 | TRBD1 | TRBV7-9 | NA
CASSTGSTEAFF | TGTGCCAGTAGTACAGGGAGCACTGAAGCTTTCTTT | TRBJ1-1 | NA | TRBV19 | NA
CASTGQGYEQYF | TGTGCCAGCACAGGTCAGGGCTACGAGCAGTACTTC | TRBJ2-7 | NA | TRBV6-5 | NA
CASSQDPVGNTIYF | TGCGCCAGCAGCCAAGACCCGGTTGGAAACACCATATATTTT | TRBJ1-3 | NA | TRBV4-3 | NA
CASSLGQGSYNEQFF | TGTGCCAGCAGCTTAGGACAGGGCTCCTACAATGAGCAGTTCTTC | TRBJ2-1 | TRBD1 | TRBV7-7 | NA
CASGLWGQGVGGYTF | TGTGCTAGTGGTTTGTGGGGACAGGGAGTTGGGGGCTACACCTTC | TRBJ1-2 | TRBD1 | TRBV12-5 | NA
CASSPGARIGTYEQYF | TGTGCCAGCAGCCCCGGGGCACGGATCGGGACCTACGAGCAGTACTTC | TRBJ2-7 | NA | TRBV14 | NA
CASSLIAGGTYEQYF | TGTGCCAGCAGCTTAATCGCGGGAGGTACCTACGAGCAGTACTTC | TRBJ2-7 | TRBD2 | TRBV7-9 | NA
CASSLVRNEQFF | TGCGCCAGCAGCTTGGTCAGGAATGAGCAGTTCTTC | TRBJ2-1 | NA | TRBV5-1 | NA
CSTAGGSAYEQFF | TGCAGCACCGCTGGCGGGAGCGCCTATGAGCAGTTCTTC | TRBJ2-1 | TRBD2 | TRBV29-1 | NA
CASKSQGYSYNEQFF | TGTGCCAGCAAGTCACAGGGGTACTCCTACAATGAGCAGTTCTTC | TRBJ2-1 | TRBD1 | TRBV27 | NA
CASSPRSGTTAYEQYF | TGCGCCAGCAGCCCCCGATCCGGGACAACGGCCTACGAGCAGTACTTC | TRBJ2-7 | NA | TRBV4-1 | NA
CASRSSGGNQPQHF | TGTGCCAGCAGATCCTCGGGGGGTAATCAGCCCCAGCATTTT | TRBJ1-5 | NA | TRBV13 | NA
CASSAEDRGPEAFF | TGTGCCAGCAGCGCAGAGGACAGGGGGCCTGAAGCTTTCTTT | TRBJ1-1 | TRBD1 | TRBV9 | NA
CASSPGLAGTYEQYF | TGTGCCAGCAGCCCGGGACTAGCGGGAACCTACGAGCAGTACTTC | TRBJ2-7 | TRBD2 | TRBV7-2 | few
CASSSASGSYEQYF | TGTGCCAGCAGCTCCGCTAGCGGCTCCTACGAGCAGTACTTC | TRBJ2-7 | TRBD2 | TRBV7-8 | NA
CASSLGQARQETQYF | TGTGCCAGCAGTTTGGGACAGGCTAGGCAAGAGACCCAGTACTTC | TRBJ2-5 | TRBD1 | TRBV27 | once
CASSWGTGVHTEAFF | TGTGCCAGCAGCTGGGGGACAGGGGTCCACACTGAAGCTTTCTTT | TRBJ1-1 | TRBD1 | TRBV14 | NA
CATSRDLGTSGILQFF | TGTGCCACCAGCAGAGATCTCGGGACTAGCGGGATTTTGCAGTTCTTC | TRBJ2-1 | TRBD2 | TRBV15 | NA
CAKNQREGPADTQYF | TGCGCCAAGAACCAGCGGGAGGGCCCCGCAGATACGCAGTATTTT | TRBJ2-3 | TRBD2 | TRBV10-1 | NA
CASSGSSYEQYF | TGTGCCAGCAGTGGGTCCTCCTACGAGCAGTACTTC | TRBJ2-7 | NA | TRBV7-9 | NA
CASSEASREETQYF | TGTGCCAGCAGTGAAGCATCCCGGGAAGAGACCCAGTACTTC | TRBJ2-5 | NA | TRBV2 | NA
CASSSLTGGELFF | TGTGCCAGCAGTTCCCTTACGGGAGGGGAGCTGTTTTTT | TRBJ2-2 | NA | TRBV27 | NA
CASSQVSARNYEQYF | TGCGCCAGCAGCCAAGTTAGCGCTAGGAACTACGAGCAGTACTTC | TRBJ2-7 | NA | TRBV4-1 | once
CASSPLSGRAAYEQYF | TGTGCCAGCAGCCCGTTGAGCGGGAGGGCCGCGTACGAGCAGTACTTC | TRBJ2-7 | TRBD2 | TRBV7-6 | NA
CASSVDQGARGGYTF | TGTGCCAGCAGCGTAGATCAGGGGGCGCGGGGTGGCTACACCTTC | TRBJ1-2 | TRBD1 | TRBV9 | NA
CASRDGVTQYF | TGTGCCAGCAGGGATGGTGTGACCCAGTACTTC | TRBJ2-5 | NA | TRBV28 | NA
CASSEALRGTGDGYTF | TGTGCCAGCAGTGAAGCGCTTCGTGGGACAGGGGATGGCTACACCTTC | TRBJ1-2 | TRBD1 | TRBV2 | NA
CASSQFTGTYEQYF | TGTGCCAGTAGCCAATTTACAGGGACCTACGAGCAGTACTTC | TRBJ2-7 | NA | TRBV19 | NA
CASSFGGTNIGPQHF | TGTGCCAGCAGTTTCGGGGGGACCAACATAGGGCCCCAGCATTTT | TRBJ1-5 | NA | TRBV28 | NA
CASSLEETQYF | TGCGCCAGCAGCCTCGAGGAGACCCAGTACTTC | TRBJ2-5 | NA | TRBV4-1 | NA
CASSLKDSSGANVLTF | TGTGCCAGCAGCCTAAAAGACAGCTCTGGGGCCAACGTCCTGACTTTC | TRBJ2-6 | NA | TRBV7-9 | NA
CASSLTAGQGTYEQYF | TGCGCCAGCAGCCTCACGGCCGGGCAGGGGACCTACGAGCAGTACTTC | TRBJ2-7 | NA | TRBV4-1 | NA
CASSSPDGGNTEAFF | TGTGCCAGCAGCTCCCCTGACGGGGGGAACACTGAAGCTTTCTTT | TRBJ1-1 | NA | TRBV7-9 | NA
CASSFPGTGTAETQYF | TGTGCCAGCAGCTTTCCCGGGACAGGGACTGCAGAGACCCAGTACTTC | TRBJ2-5 | TRBD1 | TRBV7-9 | NA
CASSQGFMNTEAFF | TGCGCCAGCAGCCAAGGATTCATGAACACTGAAGCTTTCTTT | TRBJ1-1 | NA | TRBV4-1 | few
CASSEGFGGSSYEQYF | TGTGCCAGCAGCGAGGGTTTCGGGGGGAGCTCCTACGAGCAGTACTTC | TRBJ2-7 | TRBD2 | TRBV27 | NA
CASSGRQGSSETYTF | TGTGCCAGCAGCGGACGACAGGGGTCCTCGGAAACCTACACCTTC | TRBJ1-2 | TRBD1 | TRBV11-2 | NA
CASSLPGGVREQYF | TGTGCCAGCAGCTTACCGGGCGGCGTTCGGGAGCAGTACTTC | TRBJ2-7 | NA | TRBV13 | few
CASSLGARENTGELFF | TGCGCCAGCAGCTTAGGGGCCAGAGAGAACACCGGGGAGCTGTTTTTT | TRBJ2-2 | NA | TRBV5-1 | NA
CASSPSPGGTDTQYF | TGCGCCAGCAGCCCGTCCCCCGGGGGCACAGATACGCAGTATTTT | TRBJ2-3 | NA | TRBV4-1 | NA
CASKAGVSYEQYF | TGTGCCAGCAAGGCGGGAGTCTCCTACGAGCAGTACTTC | TRBJ2-7 | TRBD2 | TRBV2 | NA
CASGPRVWGETQYF | TGTGCCAGCGGTCCGAGGGTTTGGGGCGAGACCCAGTACTTC | TRBJ2-5 | NA | TRBV27 | once
CASSQRTSGRLYEQYF | TGTGCCAGCAGCCAAAGGACTAGCGGAAGACTATACGAGCAGTACTTC | TRBJ2-7 | TRBD2 | TRBV4-2 | NA
CASSGRIQETQYF | TGTGCCAGTAGCGGACGGATCCAAGAGACCCAGTACTTC | TRBJ2-5 | NA | TRBV19 | NA
CASSVGELFF | TGTGCCAGCAGTGTCGGGGAGCTGTTTTTT | TRBJ2-2 | NA | TRBV2 | NA
CASSKDGSGRGLDTQYF | TGTGCCAGCAGCAAGGATGGTAGCGGGAGAGGGTTGGATACGCAGTATTTT | TRBJ2-3 | TRBD2 | TRBV9 | NA
CASSSFREGANEKLFF | TGTGCCAGCAGTTCCTTTCGAGAGGGGGCGAATGAAAAACTGTTTTTT | TRBJ1-4 | TRBD1 | TRBV11-2 | NA
CSVGEATVMAGELFF | TGCAGCGTGGGGGAGGCAACCGTTATGGCCGGGGAGCTGTTTTTT | TRBJ2-2 | NA | TRBV29-1 | NA
CASSLAHLAVSYNEQFF | TGTGCCAGCAGCTTAGCCCATCTGGCGGTCTCCTACAATGAGCAGTTCTTC | TRBJ2-1 | NA | TRBV11-2 | NA
CASSFVAGGTYEQYF | TGCGCCAGCAGCTTCGTTGCGGGAGGGACCTACGAGCAGTACTTC | TRBJ2-7 | TRBD2 | TRBV5-1 | once
CSVFDREDSSGNTIYF | TGCAGCGTTTTTGACAGAGAAGACTCTTCTGGAAACACCATATATTTT | TRBJ1-3 | NA | TRBV29-1 | NA